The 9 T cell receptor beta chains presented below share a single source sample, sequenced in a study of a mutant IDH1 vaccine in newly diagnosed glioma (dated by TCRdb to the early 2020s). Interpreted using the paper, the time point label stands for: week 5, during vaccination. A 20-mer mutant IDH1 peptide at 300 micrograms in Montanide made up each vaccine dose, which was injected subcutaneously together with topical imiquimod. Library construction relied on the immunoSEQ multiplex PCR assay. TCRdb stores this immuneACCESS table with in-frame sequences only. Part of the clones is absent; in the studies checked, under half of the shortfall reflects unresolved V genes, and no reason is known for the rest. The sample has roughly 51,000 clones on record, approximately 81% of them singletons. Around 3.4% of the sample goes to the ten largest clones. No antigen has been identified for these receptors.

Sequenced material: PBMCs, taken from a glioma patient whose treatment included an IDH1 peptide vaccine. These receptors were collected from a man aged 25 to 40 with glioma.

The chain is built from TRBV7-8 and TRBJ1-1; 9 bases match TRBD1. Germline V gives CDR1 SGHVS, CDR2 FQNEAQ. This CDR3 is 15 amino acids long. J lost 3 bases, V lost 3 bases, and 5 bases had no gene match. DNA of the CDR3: TGTGCCAGCAGCTTCTCGGGACAGGGCGACACTGAAGCTTTCTTT. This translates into CASSFSGQGDTEAFF.

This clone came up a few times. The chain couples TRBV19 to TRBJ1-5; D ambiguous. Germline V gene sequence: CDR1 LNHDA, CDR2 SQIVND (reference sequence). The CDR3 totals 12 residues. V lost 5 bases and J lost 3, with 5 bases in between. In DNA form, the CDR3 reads TGTGCCAGTAGTCCCACCAATCAGCCCCAGCATTTT. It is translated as CASSPTNQPQHF.

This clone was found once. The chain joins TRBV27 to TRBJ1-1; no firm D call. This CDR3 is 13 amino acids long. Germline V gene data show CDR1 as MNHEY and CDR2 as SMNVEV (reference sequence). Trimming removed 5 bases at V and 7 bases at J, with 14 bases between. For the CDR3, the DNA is TGTGCCAGCAGTGGACGAAGGCAGTTTGAAGCTTTCTTT. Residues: CASSGRRQFEAFF.

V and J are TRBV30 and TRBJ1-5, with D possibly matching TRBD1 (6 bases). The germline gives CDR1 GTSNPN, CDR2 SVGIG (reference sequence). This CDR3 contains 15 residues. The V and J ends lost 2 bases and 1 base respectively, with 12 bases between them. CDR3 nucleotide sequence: TGTGCCTGGAGTCCCCAGGGGATGAGCAATCAGCCCCAGCATTTT. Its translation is CAWSPQGMSNQPQHF.

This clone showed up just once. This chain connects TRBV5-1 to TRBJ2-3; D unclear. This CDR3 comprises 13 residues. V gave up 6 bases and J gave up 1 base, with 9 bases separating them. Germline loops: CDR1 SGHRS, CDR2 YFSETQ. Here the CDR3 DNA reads TGCGCCAGCACCACGGGCCGCACAGATACGCAGTATTTT. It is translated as CASTTGRTDTQYF.

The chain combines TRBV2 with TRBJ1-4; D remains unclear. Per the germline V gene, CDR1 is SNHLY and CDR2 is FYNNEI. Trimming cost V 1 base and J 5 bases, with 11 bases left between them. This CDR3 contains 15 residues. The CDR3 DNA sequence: TGTGCCAGCAGTGAAGAAAGGGCCCTGAATGAAAAACTGTTTTTT. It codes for CASSEERALNEKLFF.

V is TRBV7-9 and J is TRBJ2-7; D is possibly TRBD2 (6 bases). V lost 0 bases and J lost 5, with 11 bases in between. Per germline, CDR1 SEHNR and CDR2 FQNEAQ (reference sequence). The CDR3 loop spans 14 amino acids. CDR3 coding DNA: TGTGCCAGCAGCTTAGCGGGACTCTGGGACGAGCAGTACTTC. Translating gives CASSLAGLWDEQYF.

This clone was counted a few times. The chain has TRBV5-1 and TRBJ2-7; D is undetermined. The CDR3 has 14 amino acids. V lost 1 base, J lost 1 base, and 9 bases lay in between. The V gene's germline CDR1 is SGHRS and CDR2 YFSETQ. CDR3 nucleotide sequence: TGCGCCAGCAGCTTGCAACCGGTTTCCTACGAGCAGTACTTC. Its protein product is CASSLQPVSYEQYF.

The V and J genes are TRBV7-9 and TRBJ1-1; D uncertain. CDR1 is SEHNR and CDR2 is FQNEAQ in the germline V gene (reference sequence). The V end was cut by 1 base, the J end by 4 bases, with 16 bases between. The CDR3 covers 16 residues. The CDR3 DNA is TGTGCCAGCAGCTTAGGCTCGATCCGTAGTAGCACTGAAGCTTTCTTT. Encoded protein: CASSLGSIRSSTEAFF. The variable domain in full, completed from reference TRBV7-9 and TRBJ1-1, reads DTGVSQNPRHKITKRGQNVTFRCDPISEHNRLYWYRQTLGQGPEFLTYFQNEAQLEKSRLLSDRFSAERPKGSFSTLEIQRTEQGDSAMYLCASSLGSIRSSTEAFFGQGTRLTVV.